Listed below are T cell receptor beta chains from one sample, sequenced in a study of blood T cell repertoires in COVID-19. Data came from immunoSEQ multiplex PCR; TCRdb stores just in-frame clones and leaves some out. The sample holds about 250,000 clones, over 70% seen once. The sequencing sample was made of PBMCs or T cells enriched from blood (not recorded which). Receptors were obtained from a middle-aged woman who had been exposed to COVID-19. Both conserved end residues are trimmed from each CDR3.

V gene,J gene,CDR3 protein
TRBV11-2,TRBJ2-3,ASSLNSGPRGDTQY
TRBV5-1,TRBJ2-7,ASHQGDEQY
TRBV7-6,TRBJ2-5,ASSLGAGGRAFETQY
TRBV7-6,TRBJ2-5,ASSFVPGPQETQY
TRBV29-1,TRBJ1-2,SVEDPYYGYT
TRBV19,TRBJ2-3,ASSITIGLDTQY
TRBV11-2,TRBJ2-1,ASSLDQGPNEQF
TRBV5-1,TRBJ1-1,ASSLVGQGERAF
TRBV25-1,TRBJ2-5,ASSESGTGAWETQY
TRBV7-9,TRBJ2-1,ASSLPLAGDPGSYNEQF
TRBV19,TRBJ1-2,ASSENTGGVGGYT
TRBV4-2,TRBJ1-2,ASSQDWGQGLGYT
TRBV6-2/TRBV6-3,TRBJ2-3,ASSYSILTSGRDTDTQY
TRBV5-5,TRBJ1-2,ASSLTGTGAYGYT
TRBV5-4,TRBJ1-2,ASSLDRGGYT
TRBV28,TRBJ2-2,ASPARRTGELF
TRBV28,TRBJ1-4,ASSFREKLF
TRBV18,TRBJ2-5,ASSPPSQETQY
TRBV6-5,TRBJ1-4,ASSYGGSATNEKLF
TRBV28,TRBJ1-5,ASSTTAPEPPQH
TRBV18,TRBJ2-7,ASSPGDSPYEQY
TRBV28,TRBJ2-7,ASSPRTVLSYEQY
TRBV10-1,TRBJ2-5,ASNVGNAERETQY
TRBV7-3,TRBJ1-1,ASSSVMNTEAF
TRBV11-2,TRBJ1-2,ASAPTGGVRGYT
TRBV5-1,TRBJ1-1,ASSLGFRNAEAF
TRBV25-1,TRBJ1-1,ASSLTGMAF
TRBV7-8,TRBJ2-5,ASSLRSVRTGGLTETQY
TRBV27,TRBJ2-1,ASSWVAGAGLGNEQF
TRBV24-1,TRBJ1-5,ATTYRGDQPQH
TRBV11-2,TRBJ1-4,ASSKDRVENEKLF
TRBV28,TRBJ2-3,ASKRLGFTDTQY
TRBV13,TRBJ2-7,ASSLQGAYEQY
TRBV4-1,TRBJ2-1,ASSQEGQGANGYNEQF
TRBV4-3,TRBJ1-4,ASSRLGTANEKLF
TRBV5-4,TRBJ2-1,ASSYLKFSGNEQF
TRBV12-3/TRBV12-4,TRBJ1-6,ASSLGGHSPLH
TRBV29-1,TRBJ1-2,SARQGDGYT
TRBV27,TRBJ1-2,ASSLGVQGPYGYT
TRBV20-1,TRBJ1-2,SASGGPNYGYT